One sample yielded the 4 T cell receptor beta chains listed below, sequenced in a study of CD8+CD57+ T cells in acquired aplastic anemia. An expansion of CD8+CD57+ cells by flow cytometry had been shown in patients chosen for sequencing. Investigators profiled TCR beta VDJ and CDR3 from genomic DNA template. TCRdb reanalysed the reads using MiXCR and keeps one entry per CDR3 protein. This table holds about 200,000 distinct CDR3 sequences, approximately 65% found once. The specimen sequenced was sorted CD4+, CD8+, or CD8+CD57+ T cells (not recorded which) from PBMCs. The receptor source for this set is a human donor with aplastic anemia.

This clonotype was counted once. V usage is TRBV19 and J usage is TRBJ2-5; 10 bases map to TRBD1. V lost 1 base and J lost 4; bases outside the gene matches: 3. The CDR3 extends over 15 amino acids. Germline V gene lookup returns CDR1 LNHDA and CDR2 SQIVND (reference sequence). The CDR3 spells CASSIGDRGGETQYF. CDR3 nucleotides: TGTGCCAGTAGTATAGGGGACAGGGGCGGAGAGACCCAGTACTTC. The variable domain in full, completed from reference TRBV19 and TRBJ2-5, reads DGGITQSPKYLFRKEGQNVTLSCEQNLNHDAMYWYRQDPGQGLRLIYYSQIVNDFQKGDIAEGYSVSREKKESFPLTVTSAQKNPTAFYLCASSIGDRGGETQYFGPGTRLLVL.

The rearrangement uses TRBV29-1 and TRBJ1-2, with D hard to call. The germline CDR1 and CDR2 sequences are SQVTM and ANQGSEA. V lost 0 bases and J 3 bases, leaving 11 bases between the germline ends. The CDR3 is made up of 14 amino acids. In DNA form, the CDR3 reads TGCAGCGTTGAAGACAGGCATACACACTATGGCTACACCTTC. This encodes CSVEDRHTHYGYTF.

This clonotype was counted many times. This chain joins TRBV10-3 and TRBJ2-7; 7 bases map to TRBD1. Germline CDR1 ENHRY, CDR2 SYGVKD. V shed 5 bases and J 3 bases; nucleotides not matched to a gene: 4. This CDR3 is 13 amino acids long. CDR3 DNA: TGTGCCATCAGTACAGGGGACGACTACGAGCAGTACTTC. It translates to CAISTGDDYEQYF.

Only a few counts were recorded for this clonotype. The V gene is TRBV7-7, the J gene TRBJ2-7; the match to TRBD2 covers 8 bases. The V and J ends lost 5 bases and 0 bases, in that order; junction bases with no gene match: 6. The CDR3 consists of 15 residues. Per the germline V gene, CDR1 is SSHAT and CDR2 is FNYEAQ (reference sequence). The CDR3 spells CASSPSGFSSYEQYF. The CDR3 nucleotides read TGTGCCAGCAGCCCTAGCGGGTTTAGCTCCTACGAGCAGTACTTC.